The 18 T cell receptor beta chains below all came from one sample that was sequenced in a study of blood T cell repertoires in COVID-19. Profiled with immunoSEQ multiplex PCR; TCRdb holds only in-frame clones, not every one. The sample lists 300,000 to 350,000 clones; about nine tenths were seen once. Sequenced input: peripheral blood. These receptor sequences come from a woman in her seventies with COVID-19, enrolled during active disease.

The gene calls are TRBV4-3 and TRBJ2-7; TRBD1 is a possible D gene (5 bases). The CDR3 is 19 residues long. CDR1 LGHNA and CDR2 YSLEER come from the germline V gene. V lost 4 bases, J lost 0 bases, and 25 bases lay in between. The chain's CDR3 is CASSRGDRFSAGISYEQYF. The CDR3 DNA reads as TGCGCCAGCAGCCGAGGCGACCGATTTTCGGCAGGGATCTCCTACGAGCAGTACTTC.

To note about this clone: A read error may produce the germline difference seen at one junction end. The CDR3 region has the DNA TGTGCCAGCAGCCCAAGGGGGGACAGGGGAATCATCTTC. Translating it yields CASSPRGDRGIIF. The rearrangement links TRBV7-2 to TRBJ2-1, with TRBD1 identical over 10 bases. Germline CDR1 is SGHTA and CDR2 is FQGNSA. This CDR3 comprises 13 residues.

The chain couples TRBV27 to TRBJ1-2; D is possibly TRBD1 (6 bases). This CDR3 has 13 amino acids. Germline values: CDR1 MNHEY, CDR2 SMNVEV (reference sequence). V was trimmed by 6 bases and J by 2 bases, leaving 10 bases between them. In DNA form, the CDR3 reads TGTGCCAGCAGCGACAGGAGCAACTATGGCTACACCTTC. It specifies CASSDRSNYGYTF.

The chain has TRBV2 and TRBJ1-1; TRBD1 might be the D (5 bases). V lost 5 bases, J lost 4 bases, and 11 bases lay in between. The CDR3 consists of 13 residues. Germline CDR1 SNHLY, CDR2 FYNNEI. In nucleotides, the CDR3 is TGTGCCAGCAGTCAGACAGATGTCACTGAAGCTTTCTTT. This gives the protein CASSQTDVTEAFF.

The chain uses TRBV7-9 and TRBJ1-2; 7 nucleotides agree with TRBD1. The V gene end was trimmed by 5 bases and the J gene end by 2 bases; junction bases not matched to a gene: 11. CDR1 is SEHNR and CDR2 is FQNEAQ in the germline V gene (reference sequence). The CDR3 is 16 amino acids. The CDR3 region has the DNA TGTGCCAGCAGCGCCAACATCAGGGGGGCCAACTATGGCTACACCTTC. The encoded protein is CASSANIRGANYGYTF.

V and J are TRBV2 and TRBJ2-7; D remains ambiguous. Germline-derived CDR1 and CDR2 are SNHLY and FYNNEI. The V and J ends lost 3 bases and 2 bases respectively, with 5 bases between them. CDR3 size: 12 residues. Here the CDR3 DNA reads TGTGCCAGCAGTGAGAGGACCTACGAGCAGTACTTC. As protein: CASSERTYEQYF.

The J gene is TRBJ2-7, the V gene TRBV5-1; D perhaps matches TRBD1 (5 bases). The CDR3 extends over 14 amino acids. Deletions cut 2 bases from V and 6 bases from J, with 15 bases between. Germline assignment: CDR1 SGHRS and CDR2 YFSETQ. The CDR3 is CASSFRVFTGEQYF. The CDR3 region has the DNA TGCGCCAGCAGCTTCAGGGTGTTTACCGGCGAGCAGTACTTC.

Only a few counts were recorded for this clone. The chain combines TRBV28 with TRBJ1-5; D remains ambiguous. Trimming removed 3 bases at V and 0 bases at J, with 15 bases between. Looked up from germline, CDR1 is MDHEN and CDR2 is SYDVKM. CDR3 length: 17 amino acids. The CDR3 region has the DNA TGTGCCAGCAGTTTTGTGGGCAATACCTATAGCAATCAGCCCCAGCATTTT. It specifies CASSFVGNTYSNQPQHF.

The chain uses TRBV7-9 and TRBJ2-3, with TRBD2 matching 9 bases. Germline assignment: CDR1 SEHNR and CDR2 FQNEAQ (reference sequence). The junction had 8 bases not matched to a gene; V was cut back by 1 base and J by 9 bases. The length of the CDR3 is 15 residues. The CDR3 nucleotides read TGTGCCAGCAGCTTAGTGAAGCGGGGGGCACCCACGCAGTATTTT. Amino acid sequence: CASSLVKRGAPTQYF.

The V gene is TRBV9, the J gene TRBJ2-1; the match to TRBD2 covers 11 bases. The germline V gene has CDR1 SGDLS and CDR2 YYNGEE. Trimming cost V 3 bases and J 6 bases; bases outside gene matches: 8. This CDR3 comprises 16 residues. CDR3 bases: TGTGCCAGCAGCGCCCCGCTAGCGGGGGGCCCCAATGAGCAGTTCTTC. Its translation is CASSAPLAGGPNEQFF.

The CDR3 sequence is CASALAGDEKLFF. The DNA for the CDR3 is TGTGCCAGCGCATTGGCAGGCGATGAAAAACTGTTTTTT. The V and J genes are TRBV2 and TRBJ1-4; no definite D call. CDR1 and CDR2 from the germline V gene are SNHLY and FYNNEI. The CDR3 is 13 amino acids. The germline V and J ends were trimmed by 8 bases and 6 bases, with 13 bases remaining between them.

CDR3 region: CASSSSGGGWQPQHF. CDR3 nucleotide sequence: TGTGCCAGCAGTTCGTCCGGGGGGGGCTGGCAGCCCCAGCATTTT. The genes are TRBV6-5 and TRBJ1-5; D may be TRBD1 (6 bases). Per germline, CDR1 MNHEY and CDR2 SVGAGI. The CDR3 length is 15 residues. Trimming removed 4 bases at V and 7 bases at J, with 17 bases between.

This clone was seen a few times. V is TRBV7-9 and J is TRBJ1-1; tentatively, D is TRBD1 (6 bases). The CDR3 is made up of 15 amino acids. V lost 5 bases, J lost 1 base, and 14 bases lay in between. Germline V gene lookup returns CDR1 SEHNR and CDR2 FQNEAQ (reference sequence). Here the CDR3 DNA reads TGTGCCAGCAGCCCTAGGAGAGGGGGGAACACTGAAGCTTTCTTT. Translation: CASSPRRGGNTEAFF. Using reference TRBV7-9 and TRBJ1-1 for the parts outside the CDR3, the full variable domain is DTGVSQNPRHKITKRGQNVTFRCDPISEHNRLYWYRQTLGQGPEFLTYFQNEAQLEKSRLLSDRFSAERPKGSFSTLEIQRTEQGDSAMYLCASSPRRGGNTEAFFGQGTRLTVV.

This clone was seen once. The chain carries TRBV29-1 and TRBJ1-1; TRBD1 might be the D (5 bases). Per the germline V gene, CDR1 is SQVTM and CDR2 is ANQGSEA. This CDR3 has 12 amino acids. CDR3 sequence (DNA): TGCTACTGCTGGGGGGGGAACACTGAAGCTTTCTTT. Encoded protein: CYCWGGNTEAFF.

The gene calls are TRBV2 and TRBJ1-4; 9 bases fit TRBD1. V lost 6 bases and J lost 4; bases outside the gene matches: 3. CDR1 is SNHLY, CDR2 FYNNEI, per germline. The CDR3 length is 14 residues. CDR3 region: CASSLDRGNEKLFF. As DNA, the CDR3 is TGTGCCAGCAGCCTGGACAGGGGTAATGAAAAACTGTTTTTT.

V is TRBV7-8 and J is TRBJ1-2; possibly TRBD1 for D (6 bases). V lost 1 base to trimming and J lost 5 bases, with 8 bases between them. CDR3 length: 13 amino acids. Germline assignment: CDR1 SGHVS and CDR2 FQNEAQ. CDR3 coding DNA: TGTGCCAGCAGCTTAGAGGGGGTATATGGCTACACCTTC. Its translation: CASSLEGVYGYTF.

The rearrangement links TRBV2 to TRBJ1-2; D not certain. Germline assignment: CDR1 SNHLY and CDR2 FYNNEI. CDR3 length: 14 amino acids. The V and J ends lost 4 bases and 4 bases respectively, with 13 bases between them. CDR3 nucleotides: TGTGCCAGCAGTGCGAGGGCGGACGGCTATGGCTACACCTTC. Its protein product is CASSARADGYGYTF. The full variable domain, completed using reference TRBV2 and TRBJ1-2, is EPEVTQTPSHQVTQMGQEVILRCVPISNHLYFYWYRQILGQKVEFLVSFYNNEISEKSEIFDDQFSVERPDGSNFTLKIRSTKLEDSAMYFCASSARADGYGYTFGSGTRLTVV.

The gene calls are TRBV4-1 and TRBJ1-2; D is perhaps TRBD1 (5 bases). The germline V and J ends were trimmed by 1 base and 1 base, with 16 bases remaining between them. This CDR3 spans 17 amino acids. CDR1 and CDR2 from the germline V gene are MGHRA and YSYEKL. CDR3 nucleotides: TGCGCCAGCAGCCAAGGGGGGAGGGGAGGCTTTAACTATGGCTACACCTTC. Translated, it gives CASSQGGRGGFNYGYTF.